Presented here are 32 T cell receptor beta chains from one specimen sequenced in a study of blood T cell repertoires in COVID-19. The table came from immunoSEQ multiplex PCR; TCRdb's copy has only in-frame clones and leaves some out. In the table there are about 150,000 clones, roughly 82% of which are singletons. Source material: peripheral blood. The origin of the receptors is a human donor with acute or convalescent COVID-19. The donor label of this sample is uncertain.

The table lists this clone with a count of one. The chain combines TRBV4-2 with TRBJ2-1; weak D call: TRBD1 (6 bases). CDR3 size: 17 residues. Germline CDR1 and CDR2: LGHNA and YNFKEQ. The V and J ends lost 0 bases and 3 bases respectively, with 15 bases between them. DNA for the CDR3: TGTGCCAGCAGCCAAGACGACAATGGACAGTTCTACAATGAGCAGTTCTTC. Protein product: CASSQDDNGQFYNEQFF.

The chain recombines TRBV10-3 with TRBJ1-1; 9 bases are shared with TRBD1. Germline CDR1 ENHRY, CDR2 SYGVKD. Trimming at V came to 4 bases and at J to 6 bases, leaving 21 bases not matched to a gene. The CDR3 is 19 residues long. CDR3 sequence (DNA): TGTGCCATCAGTGGGGGGCCCGGGACAGGGAAGGTTGGGTACTCTGAAGCTTTCTTT. Protein sequence: CAISGGPGTGKVGYSEAFF.

This clone was seen once. The CDR3 sequence: CAISGSGAREDEQYF. The CDR3 coding sequence is TGTGCCATCAGTGGATCAGGGGCGCGGGAGGACGAGCAGTACTTC. The chain joins TRBV10-3 to TRBJ2-7; 8 bases fit TRBD2. The CDR3 is made up of 15 amino acids. Germline CDR1 is ENHRY and CDR2 is SYGVKD. Trimming removed 4 bases from V and 5 bases from J; junction bases left unmatched: 10.

V gene TRBV5-8 combines with J gene TRBJ2-2, with TRBD1 identical over 7 bases. The V gene's germline CDR1 is SGHTS and CDR2 YDEGEE. With V trimmed by 4 bases and J by 1 base, 7 bases remained unmatched. The CDR3 sequence is 16 residues long. In DNA form, the CDR3 reads TGTGCCAGCAGCCATAAAGACAGGGAGAACACCGGGGAGCTGTTTTTT. As protein: CASSHKDRENTGELFF.

The rearrangement joins TRBV4-3 to TRBJ1-2, with 7 bases identical to TRBD1. The germline CDR1 and CDR2 sequences are LGHNA and YSLEER. V shed 5 bases, J shed 0 bases, and the junction held 6 bases outside the gene matches. The CDR3 runs 15 residues. The CDR3 region has the DNA TGCGCCAGCAGCTCGTCGGGACAGCCTAACTATGGCTACACCTTC. Encoded protein: CASSSSGQPNYGYTF.

The V and J genes are TRBV5-6 and TRBJ2-2, with D possibly being TRBD1 (6 bases). Trimming stripped 0 bases from V and 9 bases from J, with 15 bases between. From germline, CDR1 is SGHDT and CDR2 YYEEEE. The CDR3 extends over 15 amino acids. The CDR3 region has the DNA TGTGCCAGCAGCTTGGTAGGACAGAGGATCCGGGAGCTGTTTTTT. Its protein product is CASSLVGQRIRELFF.

As DNA, the CDR3 is TGTGCCAGCAGTTACTACCGGGACAAGGAAAAACTGTTTTTT. As protein: CASSYYRDKEKLFF. V gene TRBV6-5 combines with J gene TRBJ1-4; D might be TRBD1 (6 bases). Trimming took off 1 base at V and 8 bases at J, with 11 bases between the two ends. The CDR3 is 14 residues long. Germline V gives CDR1 MNHEY, CDR2 SVGAGI.

This chain joins TRBV19 and TRBJ2-1, with TRBD1 matching 10 bases. J was trimmed by 7 bases and V by 7 bases; bases with no gene match: 4. The CDR3 loop spans 13 amino acids. From germline, CDR1 is LNHDA and CDR2 SQIVND (reference sequence). CDR3 DNA sequence: TGTGCCAGTAAGGGACAGGGGTGGAATGAGCAGTTCTTC. Residues: CASKGQGWNEQFF. The full variable domain, its missing parts supplied by reference TRBV19 and TRBJ2-1, is DGGITQSPKYLFRKEGQNVTLSCEQNLNHDAMYWYRQDPGQGLRLIYYSQIVNDFQKGDIAEGYSVSREKKESFPLTVTSAQKNPTAFYLCASKGQGWNEQFFGPGTRLTVL.

The chain carries TRBV6-2 or TRBV6-3 and TRBJ1-1, with a tentative D call TRBD1 (5 bases). The CDR3 covers 14 residues. Germline V CDR1 and CDR2: MNHEY, SVGEGT. The V end was cut by 5 bases, the J end by 4 bases, with 14 bases between. The CDR3 region has the DNA TGTGCCAGCAGTCGATTAAGGGGCGGCACTGAAGCTTTCTTT. It translates to CASSRLRGGTEAFF.

This clone was picked up one time. The chain recombines TRBV6-4 with TRBJ1-1; 7 nucleotides agree with TRBD1. This CDR3 spans 14 amino acids. The trim removed 8 bases at V and 1 base at J, leaving 7 bases unmatched. The V gene's germline CDR1 is MRHNA and CDR2 SNTAGT. The chain's CDR3 is CASRPGGRNTEAFF. CDR3 sequence (DNA): TGTGCCAGCCGGCCAGGGGGGCGGAACACTGAAGCTTTCTTT.

The CDR3: CASSLGTGGTPLHF. The CDR3 DNA is TGTGCCAGCAGTTTAGGGACAGGGGGCACACCCCTCCACTTT. V and J are TRBV6-5 and TRBJ1-6, with TRBD1 identical over 12 bases. Germline CDR1 is MNHEY and CDR2 is SVGAGI. Unmatched junction bases numbered 3, after V lost 4 bases and J lost 11 bases. The CDR3 extends over 14 amino acids.

In regard to this clone: This CDR3 is also generated by other DNA sequences in the sample. The chain is built from TRBV18 and TRBJ2-7; the match to TRBD2 covers 7 bases. Trimming cost V 3 bases and J 4 bases; bases outside gene matches: 12. Germline V lookup: CDR1 KGHSH, CDR2 LQKENI. The CDR3 consists of 16 residues. CDR3 region: CASSPSQERGMYEQYF. In DNA, the CDR3 is TGTGCCAGCTCACCTTCTCAGGAGCGGGGTATGTACGAGCAGTACTTC.

DNA of the CDR3: TGTGCCAGCAGCCCGGGGACAGATACGCAGTATTTT. It is translated as CASSPGTDTQYF. The chain has TRBV7-9 and TRBJ2-3, with D perhaps TRBD2 (5 bases). The ends were cut back, 5 bases at V and 3 bases at J, with 6 bases in the middle. The CDR3 contains 12 residues. The germline gives CDR1 SEHNR, CDR2 FQNEAQ (reference sequence).

In DNA form, the CDR3 reads TGTGCCAGCAGCTTAAGTTTTGTCGGCTACGAGCAGTACTTC. Protein: CASSLSFVGYEQYF. The chain recombines TRBV7-2 with TRBJ2-7; D remains ambiguous. CDR1 is SGHTA and CDR2 is FQGNSA in the germline V gene. V dropped 2 bases and J dropped 3 bases, with 11 bases sitting between them. The CDR3 spans 14 residues.

The chain is built from TRBV7-2 and TRBJ2-6; the match to TRBD1 covers 9 bases. V shed 1 base, J shed 2 bases, and the junction held 3 bases outside the gene matches. Germline loops: CDR1 SGHTA, CDR2 FQGNSA. There are 17 residues in the CDR3. DNA of the CDR3: TGTGCCAGCAGCTTAGGACAGGGGGGCACTGGGGCCAACGTCCTGACTTTC. Translating gives CASSLGQGGTGANVLTF.

This chain uses TRBV6-1 with TRBJ2-7; weak D call: TRBD1 (6 bases). Trimming shortened V by 2 bases and J by 7 bases, and 15 bases separated the two germline ends. The length of the CDR3 is 14 residues. The V gene's germline CDR1 is MNHNS and CDR2 SASEGT. DNA for the CDR3: TGTGCCAGCAGTGAAACTACGGACAGCGTGGAGCAGTACTTC. Translation gives CASSETTDSVEQYF.

The V call is TRBV5-1, the J call TRBJ1-5; D possibly corresponds to TRBD1 (6 bases). The CDR3 loop spans 14 amino acids. The germline gives CDR1 SGHRS, CDR2 YFSETQ. Trimming shortened V by 10 bases and J by 4 bases, and 18 bases separated the two germline ends. The CDR3 reads CASSPGQPNQPQHF. The CDR3 region has the DNA TGCGCCTCAAGCCCAGGACAGCCAAATCAGCCCCAGCATTTT. Filled out from reference TRBV5-1 and TRBJ1-5, the complete variable domain reads KAGVTQTPRYLIKTRGQQVTLSCSPISGHRSVSWYQQTPGQGLQFLFEYFSETQRNKGNFPGRFSGRQFSNSRSEMNVSTLELGDSALYLCASSPGQPNQPQHFGDGTRLSIL.

The V gene is TRBV7-9, the J gene TRBJ2-1; D gene uncertain. The CDR3 loop spans 15 amino acids. Germline V CDR1 and CDR2: SEHNR, FQNEAQ (reference sequence). V was pared by 5 bases and J by 0 bases, with 11 bases between. The CDR3 region has the DNA TGTGCCAGCAGCCCCCTCCCGGGCTCCTACAATGAGCAGTTCTTC. Protein sequence: CASSPLPGSYNEQFF.

The gene calls are TRBV11-2 and TRBJ2-2; maybe TRBD2 (5 bases). The V end was cut by 5 bases, the J end by 5 bases, with 12 bases between. Germline V gives CDR1 SGHAT, CDR2 FQNNGV. The CDR3 has 14 amino acids. For the CDR3, the DNA is TGTGCCAGCAGCGCGTACCGGGAAACCGGGGAGCTGTTTTTT. Protein sequence: CASSAYRETGELFF.

The V gene is TRBV5-1, the J gene TRBJ1-6, with 7 nucleotides matching TRBD1. This CDR3 contains 14 residues. CDR1 and CDR2 (germline): SGHRS, YFSETQ. Trimming removed 5 bases from V and 10 bases from J; junction bases left unmatched: 9. CDR3 residues: CASRNTGVQSPLHF. CDR3 DNA sequence: TGCGCCAGCAGAAATACAGGGGTCCAATCACCCCTCCACTTT.

The chain employs TRBV19 and TRBJ2-3, with 8 bases aligning to TRBD1. The J segment lost 5 bases and the V segment lost 6 bases, leaving 10 bases of the junction unmatched. This CDR3 is 15 amino acids long. Germline lookup yields CDR1 LNHDA and CDR2 SQIVND (reference sequence). CDR3: CASRPDRDKRDTQYF. CDR3 coding DNA: TGTGCCAGTAGACCGGACAGGGACAAGCGAGATACGCAGTATTTT.

The V call is TRBV5-4, the J call TRBJ1-4, with D hard to call. V was cut by 2 bases and J by 10 bases, with 9 bases left in between. Germline V CDR1 and CDR2: SGHNT, YYREEE (reference sequence). This CDR3 contains 12 residues. The CDR3 sequence is CASSFNVGKLFF. DNA for the CDR3: TGTGCCAGCAGCTTTAACGTCGGAAAACTGTTTTTT.

This rearrangement joins TRBV6-5 to TRBJ1-2, with D possibly matching TRBD1 (6 bases). CDR1 is MNHEY, CDR2 SVGAGI, per germline. The CDR3 loop spans 13 amino acids. V lost 5 bases to trimming and J lost 3 bases, with 10 bases between them. This chain's CDR3 is CASSPSGDYGYTF. CDR3 bases: TGTGCCAGCAGTCCATCAGGGGACTATGGCTACACCTTC.

The genes are TRBV30 and TRBJ1-4, with D uncertain. Trimming left V 5 bases short and J 4 bases short, with 5 bases between. CDR3 length equals 11 residues. Per germline, CDR1 GTSNPN and CDR2 SVGIG (reference sequence). The CDR3 coding sequence is TGTGCCTGGGGCGGTAATGAAAAACTGTTTTTT. Translation: CAWGGNEKLFF.

This clone was observed a single time. The chain uses TRBV30 and TRBJ1-1; D is perhaps TRBD1 (5 bases). The CDR3 is 14 amino acids. The V gene's germline CDR1 is GTSNPN and CDR2 SVGIG (reference sequence). V lost 0 bases to trimming and J lost 1 base, with 9 bases between them. This CDR3 reads CAWSVLQGNTEAFF. The CDR3 nucleotides read TGTGCCTGGAGTGTACTTCAGGGGAACACTGAAGCTTTCTTT.

V usage is TRBV7-2 and J usage is TRBJ1-1; 11 nucleotides agree with TRBD1. V was clipped by 5 bases and J by 0 bases; unmatched bases: 5. CDR1 is SGHTA and CDR2 is FQGNSA in the germline V gene. The CDR3 length is 16 residues. CDR3 protein: CASSRTGGFVNTEAFF. DNA for the CDR3: TGTGCCAGCAGCCGGACAGGGGGCTTTGTGAACACTGAAGCTTTCTTT.

The chain is built from TRBV18 and TRBJ2-7; weak D call: TRBD1 (6 bases). The CDR3 runs to 15 residues. Per the germline V gene, CDR1 is KGHSH and CDR2 is LQKENI. Trimming took 4 bases from V and 0 from J, leaving 13 bases between them. DNA of the CDR3: TGTGCCAGCTCACAAGGGGACACGAGCTCCTACGAGCAGTACTTC. It translates to CASSQGDTSSYEQYF.

The rearrangement joins TRBV28 to TRBJ1-5, with D uncertain. CDR1 MDHEN and CDR2 SYDVKM come from the germline V gene. The CDR3 contains 12 residues. V was pared by 2 bases and J by 7 bases, with 6 bases between. The CDR3 region is CASSLAGQPQHF. The CDR3 nucleotides read TGTGCCAGCAGTTTAGCGGGGCAGCCCCAGCATTTT.

This clone has a count of ten or more. The chain combines TRBV30 with TRBJ2-7; TRBD1 agrees at 10 bases. CDR1 and CDR2 from the germline V gene are GTSNPN and SVGIG (reference sequence). V shed 2 bases and J 0 bases; nucleotides not matched to a gene: 7. This CDR3 spans 16 amino acids. The DNA of the CDR3 is TGTGCCTGGAGTCCTCCCGGGACAGGGGTCTCCTACGAGCAGTACTTC. Translating it yields CAWSPPGTGVSYEQYF. The full variable domain, with the rest looked up from reference TRBV30 and TRBJ2-7, is SQTIHQWPATLVQPVGSPLSLECTVEGTSNPNLYWYRQAAGRGLQLLFYSVGIGQISSEVPQNLSASRPQDRQFILSSKKLLLSDSGFYLCAWSPPGTGVSYEQYFGPGTRLTVT.

This clone appeared many times. This chain joins TRBV6-5 and TRBJ1-1; D unresolved. Trimming stripped 7 bases from V and 1 base from J, with 7 bases between. The CDR3 covers 12 residues. CDR1 and CDR2 from the germline V gene are MNHEY and SVGAGI. The DNA of the CDR3 is TGTGCCAGCACGTCAGGGAACACTGAAGCTTTCTTT. Protein product: CASTSGNTEAFF.

The rearrangement links TRBV7-9 to TRBJ1-4; D gene ambiguous. Trimming removed 8 bases from V and 3 bases from J, with 22 bases in between. The V gene's germline CDR1 is SEHNR and CDR2 FQNEAQ (reference sequence). CDR3 length equals 17 residues. The CDR3 coding sequence is TGTGCCAGCGCCTCAGGCCGATCCATTCGGCCTAATGAAAAACTGTTTTTT. Its translation is CASASGRSIRPNEKLFF.

The CDR3 DNA is TGCGCCAGCAAGGAGTATAGCTCCTACAATGAGCAGTTCTTC. It encodes CASKEYSSYNEQFF. V usage is TRBV5-1 and J usage is TRBJ2-1, with D unclear. The CDR3 sequence is 14 residues long. Trimming took 6 bases from V and 0 from J, leaving 10 bases between them. CDR1 and CDR2 (germline): SGHRS, YFSETQ.